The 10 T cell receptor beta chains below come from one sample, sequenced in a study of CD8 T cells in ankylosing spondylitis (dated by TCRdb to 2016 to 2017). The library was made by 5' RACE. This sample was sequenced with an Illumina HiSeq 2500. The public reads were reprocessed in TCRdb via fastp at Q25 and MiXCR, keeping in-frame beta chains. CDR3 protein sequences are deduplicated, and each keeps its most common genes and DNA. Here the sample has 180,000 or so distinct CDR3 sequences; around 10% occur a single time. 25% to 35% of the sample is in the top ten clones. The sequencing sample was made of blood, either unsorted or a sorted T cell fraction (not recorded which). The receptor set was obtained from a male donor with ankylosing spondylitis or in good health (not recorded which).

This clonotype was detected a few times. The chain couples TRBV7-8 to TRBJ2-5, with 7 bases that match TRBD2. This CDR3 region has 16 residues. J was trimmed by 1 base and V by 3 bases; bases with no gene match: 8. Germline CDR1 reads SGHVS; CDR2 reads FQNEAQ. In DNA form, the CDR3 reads TGTGCCAGCAGCTTGGGGTCCGGGGGGTCCCAAGAGACCCAGTACTTC. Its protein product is CASSLGSGGSQETQYF.

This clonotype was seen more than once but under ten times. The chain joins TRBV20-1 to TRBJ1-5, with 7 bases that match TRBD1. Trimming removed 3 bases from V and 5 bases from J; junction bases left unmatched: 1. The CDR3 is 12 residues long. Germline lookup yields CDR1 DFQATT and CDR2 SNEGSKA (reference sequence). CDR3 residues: CSASQGDQPQHF. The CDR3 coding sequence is TGCAGTGCTAGTCAGGGGGATCAGCCCCAGCATTTT.

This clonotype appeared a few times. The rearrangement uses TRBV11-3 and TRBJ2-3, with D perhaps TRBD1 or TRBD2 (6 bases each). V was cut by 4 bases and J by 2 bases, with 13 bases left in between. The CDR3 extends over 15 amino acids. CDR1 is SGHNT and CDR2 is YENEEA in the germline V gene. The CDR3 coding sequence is TGTGCCAGCAGCTCTCGGGGGCCGCACACAGATACGCAGTATTTT. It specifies CASSSRGPHTDTQYF.

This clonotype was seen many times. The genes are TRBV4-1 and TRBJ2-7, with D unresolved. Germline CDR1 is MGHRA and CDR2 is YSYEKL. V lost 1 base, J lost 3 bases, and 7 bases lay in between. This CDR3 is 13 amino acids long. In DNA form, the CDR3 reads TGCGCCAGCAGCCAAGGAGGAAGCTACGAGCAGTACTTC. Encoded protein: CASSQGGSYEQYF.

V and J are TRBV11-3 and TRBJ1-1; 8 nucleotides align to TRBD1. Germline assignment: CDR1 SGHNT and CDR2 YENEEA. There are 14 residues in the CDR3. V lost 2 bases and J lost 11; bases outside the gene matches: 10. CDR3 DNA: TGTGCCAGCAGCTTATTTCAGTCACAGGGGGTGGCTTTCTTT. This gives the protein CASSLFQSQGVAFF.

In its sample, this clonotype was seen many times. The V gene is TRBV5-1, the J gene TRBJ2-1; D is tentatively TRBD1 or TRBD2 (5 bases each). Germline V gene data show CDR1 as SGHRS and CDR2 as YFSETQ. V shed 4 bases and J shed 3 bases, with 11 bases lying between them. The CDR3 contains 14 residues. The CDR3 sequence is CASSTGAIYNEQFF. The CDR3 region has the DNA TGCGCCAGCAGCACCGGGGCGATCTACAATGAGCAGTTCTTC.

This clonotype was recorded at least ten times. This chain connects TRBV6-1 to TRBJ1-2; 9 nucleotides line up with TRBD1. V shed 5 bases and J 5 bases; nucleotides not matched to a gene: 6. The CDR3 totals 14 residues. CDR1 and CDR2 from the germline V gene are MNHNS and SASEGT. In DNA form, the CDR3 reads TGTGCCAGCAGTAAACAGGGGGCGCCTTATGGCTACACCTTC. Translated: CASSKQGAPYGYTF.

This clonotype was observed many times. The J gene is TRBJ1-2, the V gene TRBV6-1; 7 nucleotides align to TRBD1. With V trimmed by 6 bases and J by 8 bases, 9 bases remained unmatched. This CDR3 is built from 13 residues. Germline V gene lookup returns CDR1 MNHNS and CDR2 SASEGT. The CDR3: CASRPQGVRGYTF. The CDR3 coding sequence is TGTGCCAGCAGGCCTCAGGGGGTTCGGGGCTACACCTTC.

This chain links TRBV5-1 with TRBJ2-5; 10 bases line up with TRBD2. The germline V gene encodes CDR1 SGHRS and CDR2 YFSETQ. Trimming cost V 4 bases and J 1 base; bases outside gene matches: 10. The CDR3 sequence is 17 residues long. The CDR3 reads CASSVTAGLAAQETQYF. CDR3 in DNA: TGCGCCAGCAGCGTTACTGCCGGACTAGCGGCCCAAGAGACCCAGTACTTC.

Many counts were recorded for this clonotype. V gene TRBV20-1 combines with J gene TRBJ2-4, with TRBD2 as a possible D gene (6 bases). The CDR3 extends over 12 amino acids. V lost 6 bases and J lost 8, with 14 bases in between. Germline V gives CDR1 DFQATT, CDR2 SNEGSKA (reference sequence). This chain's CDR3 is CSATIGEDIQYF. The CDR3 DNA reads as TGCAGTGCGACTATCGGGGAGGACATTCAGTACTTC.